This TCR beta chain appears in the sequencing data of a study of blood T cell repertoires in COVID-19. Whole-study context: COVID-19 samples, acute and convalescent, were from the United States, Italy and Spain. Nucleic acid was either cDNA or gDNA, and it came from T cells, B-cell-depleted T cells, or PBMCs.

This clone was picked up one time. Germline CDR1 SGHAT, CDR2 FQNNGV. With 4 bases removed from V and 10 bases from J, the gap between germline ends came to 20 bases. The CDR3 is 15 residues long. As originally analysed: Counts of nucleated cells, estimated from reference gene primer amplification, were obtained. Using immunoSEQ multiplex PCR, the repertoire was profiled, and TCRdb retains in-frame clones only, with some absent. That table furnishes V, J and clone size, whereas the DNA furnished D and trimming. The repertoire has 250,000 or so clones, nearly 90% of them found once; the top ten carry approximately 4.6%.

V and J are TRBV11-2 and TRBJ1-3; D remains ambiguous. Sequenced material: peripheral blood. The source of this sequence is a woman between 35 and 50 years old who had recovered from COVID-19. This CDR3 is CASSSTHGSLRTIYF. DNA of the CDR3: TGTGCCAGCAGCTCCACACACGGGTCCCTGCGGACCATATATTTT.